This T cell receptor (beta chain) was sequenced during a study of T-cell memory formation after mild COVID-19. Looked up from germline, CDR1 is ENHRY and CDR2 is SYGVKD. V dropped 10 bases and J dropped 2 bases, with 21 bases sitting between them. The CDR3 length is 15 residues. Ten or more counts support this clonotype. Using its own MiXCR run on the 5' RACE reads, TCRdb lists one record per CDR3 protein. Among 550,000 to 700,000 distinct CDR3 sequences listed, roughly a sixth were seen once. Sequencing was carried out using PBMCs or a T cell subset sorted from them (not recorded which). This TCR was recovered from an adult woman who had mild COVID-19 (a few samples of this study predate the infection). Cell type and time point are not known. The rearrangement links TRBV10-3 to TRBJ2-7; D possibly corresponds to TRBD1 (6 bases). This CDR3 reads CATMGRRTEAYEQYF. For the CDR3, the DNA is TGTGCCACGATGGGGCGTCGGACAGAGGCCTACGAGCAGTACTTC.